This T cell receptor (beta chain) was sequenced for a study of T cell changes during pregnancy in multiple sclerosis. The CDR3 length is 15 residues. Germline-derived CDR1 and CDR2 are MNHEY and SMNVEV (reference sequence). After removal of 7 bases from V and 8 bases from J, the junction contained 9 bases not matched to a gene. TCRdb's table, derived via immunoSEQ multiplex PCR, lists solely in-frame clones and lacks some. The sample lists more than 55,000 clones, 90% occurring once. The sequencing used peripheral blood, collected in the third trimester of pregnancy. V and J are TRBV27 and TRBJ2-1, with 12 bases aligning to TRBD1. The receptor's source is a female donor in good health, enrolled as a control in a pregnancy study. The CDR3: CASTGQGALVDEQFF. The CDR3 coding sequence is TGTGCCAGCACGGGACAGGGGGCGTTGGTCGATGAGCAGTTCTTC.